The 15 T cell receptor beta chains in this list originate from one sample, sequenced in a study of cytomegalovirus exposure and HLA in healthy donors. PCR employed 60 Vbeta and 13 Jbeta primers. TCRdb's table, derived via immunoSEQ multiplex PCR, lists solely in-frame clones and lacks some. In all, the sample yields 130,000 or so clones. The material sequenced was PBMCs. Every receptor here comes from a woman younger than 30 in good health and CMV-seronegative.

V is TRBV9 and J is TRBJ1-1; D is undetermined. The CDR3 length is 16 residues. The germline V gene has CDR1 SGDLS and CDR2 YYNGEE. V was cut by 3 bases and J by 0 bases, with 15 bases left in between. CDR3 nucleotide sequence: TGTGCCAGCAGCGCCAGTGGAGCGGTCATGAACACTGAAGCTTTCTTT. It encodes CASSASGAVMNTEAFF.

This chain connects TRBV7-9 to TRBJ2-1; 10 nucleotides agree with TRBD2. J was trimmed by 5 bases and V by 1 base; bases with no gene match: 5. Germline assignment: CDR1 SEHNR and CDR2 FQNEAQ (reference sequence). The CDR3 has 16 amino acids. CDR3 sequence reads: CASSLVLAGSHNEQFF. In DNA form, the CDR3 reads TGTGCCAGCAGCTTAGTACTAGCGGGATCCCACAATGAGCAGTTCTTC.

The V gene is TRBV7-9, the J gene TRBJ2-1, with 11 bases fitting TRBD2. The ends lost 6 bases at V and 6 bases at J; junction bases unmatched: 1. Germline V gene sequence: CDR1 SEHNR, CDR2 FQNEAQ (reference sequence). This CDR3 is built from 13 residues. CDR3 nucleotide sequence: TGTGCCAGCAGTGGACTAGCGGGCAATGAGCAGTTCTTC. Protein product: CASSGLAGNEQFF.

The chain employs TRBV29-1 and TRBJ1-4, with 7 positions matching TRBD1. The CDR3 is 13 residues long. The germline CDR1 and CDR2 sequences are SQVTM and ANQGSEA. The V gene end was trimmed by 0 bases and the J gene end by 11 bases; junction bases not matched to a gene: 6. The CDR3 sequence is CSVEDRDSGKLFF. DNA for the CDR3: TGCAGCGTTGAAGATAGGGACAGTGGGAAACTGTTTTTT.

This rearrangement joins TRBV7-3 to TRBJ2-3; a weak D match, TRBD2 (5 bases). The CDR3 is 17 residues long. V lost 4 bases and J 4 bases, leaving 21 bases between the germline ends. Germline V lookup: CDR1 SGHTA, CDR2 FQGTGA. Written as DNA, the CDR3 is TGTGCCAGCAGCTCCGGAGGCTGGGTTTCGGGCGCAGATACGCAGTATTTT. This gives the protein CASSSGGWVSGADTQYF.

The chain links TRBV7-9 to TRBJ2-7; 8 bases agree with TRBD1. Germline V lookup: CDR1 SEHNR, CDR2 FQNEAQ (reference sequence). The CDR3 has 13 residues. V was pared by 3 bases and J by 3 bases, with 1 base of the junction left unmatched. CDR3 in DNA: TGTGCCAGCAGCTTGACAGGGGACTACGAGCAGTACTTC. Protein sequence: CASSLTGDYEQYF.

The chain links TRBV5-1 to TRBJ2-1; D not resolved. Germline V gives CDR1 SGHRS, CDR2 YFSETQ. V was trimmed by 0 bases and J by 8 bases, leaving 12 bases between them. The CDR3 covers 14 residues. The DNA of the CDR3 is TGCGCCAGCAGCTTGGGGCGGATTCACGATGAGCAGTTCTTC. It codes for CASSLGRIHDEQFF.

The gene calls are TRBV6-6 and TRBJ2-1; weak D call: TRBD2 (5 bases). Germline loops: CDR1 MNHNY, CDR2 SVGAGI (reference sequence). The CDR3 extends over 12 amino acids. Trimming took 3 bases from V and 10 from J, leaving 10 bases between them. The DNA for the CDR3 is TGTGCCAGCAGTTATAGGGAGCGGGAGCAGTTCTTC. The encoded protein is CASSYREREQFF.

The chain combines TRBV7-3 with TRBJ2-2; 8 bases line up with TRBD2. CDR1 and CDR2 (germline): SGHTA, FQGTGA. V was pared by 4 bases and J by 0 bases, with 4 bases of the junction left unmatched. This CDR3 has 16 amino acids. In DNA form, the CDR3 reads TGTGCCAGCAGCTCATCGGGGGGGTCGAACACCGGGGAGCTGTTTTTT. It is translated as CASSSSGGSNTGELFF.

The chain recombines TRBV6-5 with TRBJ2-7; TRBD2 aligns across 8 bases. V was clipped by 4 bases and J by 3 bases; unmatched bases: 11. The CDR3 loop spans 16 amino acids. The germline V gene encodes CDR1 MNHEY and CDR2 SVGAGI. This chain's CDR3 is CASSSTKAGVSYEQYF. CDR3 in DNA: TGTGCCAGCAGTTCCACAAAAGCGGGAGTTAGCTACGAGCAGTACTTC.

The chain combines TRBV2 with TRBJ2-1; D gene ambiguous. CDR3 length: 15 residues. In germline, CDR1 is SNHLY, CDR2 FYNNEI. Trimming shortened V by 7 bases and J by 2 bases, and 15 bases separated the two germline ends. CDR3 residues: CASTIIAGTYNEQFF. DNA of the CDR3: TGTGCCAGCACCATAATAGCCGGAACCTACAATGAGCAGTTCTTC.

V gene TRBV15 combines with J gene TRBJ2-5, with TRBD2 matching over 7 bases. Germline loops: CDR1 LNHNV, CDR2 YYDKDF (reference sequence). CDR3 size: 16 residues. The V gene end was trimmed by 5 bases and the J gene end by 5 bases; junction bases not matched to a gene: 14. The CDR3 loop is CATSSSGLVDRETQYF. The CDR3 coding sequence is TGTGCCACCAGCTCCTCTGGACTAGTTGATAGGGAGACCCAGTACTTC.

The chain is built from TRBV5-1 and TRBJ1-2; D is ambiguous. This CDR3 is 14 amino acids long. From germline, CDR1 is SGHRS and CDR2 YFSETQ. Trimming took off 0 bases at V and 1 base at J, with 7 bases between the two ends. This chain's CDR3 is CASSLAGDNYGYTF. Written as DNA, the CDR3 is TGCGCCAGCAGCTTGGCCGGGGATAACTATGGCTACACCTTC.

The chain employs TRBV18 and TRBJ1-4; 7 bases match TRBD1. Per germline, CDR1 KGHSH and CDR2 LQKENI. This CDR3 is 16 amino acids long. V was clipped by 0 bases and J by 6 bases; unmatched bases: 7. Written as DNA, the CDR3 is TGTGCCAGCTCACCACCATCTACAGGGGCCGATGAAAAACTGTTTTTT. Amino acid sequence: CASSPPSTGADEKLFF.

The CDR3 loop reads CASSGTSQYNEQFF. CDR3 bases: TGTGCCAGCAGCGGGACTAGCCAATACAATGAGCAGTTCTTC. The gene calls are TRBV6-1 and TRBJ2-1, with TRBD2 matching over 9 bases. Looked up from germline, CDR1 is MNHNS and CDR2 is SASEGT. Trimming cost V 6 bases and J 4 bases; bases outside gene matches: 4. This CDR3 is built from 14 residues.